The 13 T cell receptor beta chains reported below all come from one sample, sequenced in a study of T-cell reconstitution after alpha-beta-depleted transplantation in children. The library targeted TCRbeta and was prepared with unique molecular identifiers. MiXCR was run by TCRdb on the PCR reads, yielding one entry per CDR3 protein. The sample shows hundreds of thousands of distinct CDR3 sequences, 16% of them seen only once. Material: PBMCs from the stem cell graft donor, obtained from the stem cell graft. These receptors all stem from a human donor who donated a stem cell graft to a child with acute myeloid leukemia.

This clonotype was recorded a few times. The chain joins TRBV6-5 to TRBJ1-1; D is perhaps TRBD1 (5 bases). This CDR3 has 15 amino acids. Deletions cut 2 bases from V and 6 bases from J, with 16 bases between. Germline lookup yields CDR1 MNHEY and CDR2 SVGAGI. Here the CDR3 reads CASSYEARVGSEAFF. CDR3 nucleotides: TGTGCCAGCAGTTACGAGGCCAGGGTAGGCTCTGAAGCTTTCTTT.

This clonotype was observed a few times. CDR3 sequence reads: CASSGAGPSTDTQYF. The CDR3 DNA reads TGCGCCAGCAGTGGGGCAGGGCCTAGCACAGATACGCAGTATTTT. This chain joins TRBV10-2 and TRBJ2-3, with a weak D call TRBD1 (5 bases). Germline CDR1 and CDR2: WSHSY and SAAADI. Trimming took off 4 bases at V and 0 bases at J, with 11 bases between the two ends. The CDR3 sequence is 15 residues long.

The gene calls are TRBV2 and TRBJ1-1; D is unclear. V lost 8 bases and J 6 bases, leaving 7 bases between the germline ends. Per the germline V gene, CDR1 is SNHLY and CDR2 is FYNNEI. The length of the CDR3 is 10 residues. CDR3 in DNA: TGTGCCAGCGGAGGGCCTGAAGCTTTCTTT. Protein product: CASGGPEAFF.

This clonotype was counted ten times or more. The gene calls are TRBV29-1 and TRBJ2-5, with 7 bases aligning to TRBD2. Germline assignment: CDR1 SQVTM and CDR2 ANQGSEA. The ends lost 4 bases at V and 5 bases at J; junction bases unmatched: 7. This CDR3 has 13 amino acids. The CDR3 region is CSVVETSIETQYF. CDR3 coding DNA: TGCAGCGTTGTTGAGACTAGCATTGAGACCCAGTACTTC.

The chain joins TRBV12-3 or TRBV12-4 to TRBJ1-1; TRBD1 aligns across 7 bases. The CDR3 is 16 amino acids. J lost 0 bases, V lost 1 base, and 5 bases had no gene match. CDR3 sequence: CASSLDRDRLNTEAFF. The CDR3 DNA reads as TGTGCCAGCAGTTTAGATAGGGACAGACTGAACACTGAAGCTTTCTTT.

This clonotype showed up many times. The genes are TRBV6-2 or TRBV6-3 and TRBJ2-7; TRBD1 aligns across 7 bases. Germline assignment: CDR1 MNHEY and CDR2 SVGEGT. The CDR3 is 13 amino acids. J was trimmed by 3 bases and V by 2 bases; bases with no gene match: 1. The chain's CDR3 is CASSYGDSYEQYF. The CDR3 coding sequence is TGTGCCAGCAGTTACGGGGACAGCTACGAGCAGTACTTC.

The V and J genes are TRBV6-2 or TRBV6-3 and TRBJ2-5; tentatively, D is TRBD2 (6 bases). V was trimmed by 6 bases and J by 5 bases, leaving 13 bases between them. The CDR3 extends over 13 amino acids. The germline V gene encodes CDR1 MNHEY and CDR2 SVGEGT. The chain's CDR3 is CASRRGSEETQYF. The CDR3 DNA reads TGTGCCAGCAGGCGGGGTTCCGAGGAGACCCAGTACTTC.

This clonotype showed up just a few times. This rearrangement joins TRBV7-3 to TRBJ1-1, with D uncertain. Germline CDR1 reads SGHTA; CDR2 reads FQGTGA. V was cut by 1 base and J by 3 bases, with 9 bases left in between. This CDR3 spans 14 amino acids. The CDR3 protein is CASSLRGDYTEAFF. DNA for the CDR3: TGTGCCAGCAGCTTAAGGGGTGACTACACTGAAGCTTTCTTT.

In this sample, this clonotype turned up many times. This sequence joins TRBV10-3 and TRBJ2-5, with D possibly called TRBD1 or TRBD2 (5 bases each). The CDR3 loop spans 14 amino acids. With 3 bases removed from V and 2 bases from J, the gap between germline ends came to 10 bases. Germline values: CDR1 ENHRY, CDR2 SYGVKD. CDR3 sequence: CAISEGTGQETQYF. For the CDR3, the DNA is TGTGCCATCAGTGAAGGGACGGGGCAAGAGACCCAGTACTTC.

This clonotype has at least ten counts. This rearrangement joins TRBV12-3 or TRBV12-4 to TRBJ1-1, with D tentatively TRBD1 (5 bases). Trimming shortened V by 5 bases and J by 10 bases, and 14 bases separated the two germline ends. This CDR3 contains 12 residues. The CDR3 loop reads CASSGGTLGAFF. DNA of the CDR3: TGTGCCAGCAGTGGCGGGACCCTGGGAGCTTTCTTT.

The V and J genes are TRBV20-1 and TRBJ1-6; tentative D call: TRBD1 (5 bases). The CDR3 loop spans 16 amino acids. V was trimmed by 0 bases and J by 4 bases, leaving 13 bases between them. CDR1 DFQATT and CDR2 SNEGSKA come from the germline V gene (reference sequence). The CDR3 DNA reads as TGCAGTGCTAGAGATCTCGAGGGACCTTATAATTCACCCCTCCACTTT. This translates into CSARDLEGPYNSPLHF.

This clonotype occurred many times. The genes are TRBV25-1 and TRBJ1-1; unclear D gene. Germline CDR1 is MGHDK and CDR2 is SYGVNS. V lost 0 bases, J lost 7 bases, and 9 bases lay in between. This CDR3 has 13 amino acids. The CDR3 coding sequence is TGTGCCAGCAGTGAATATGAGGGAGGTGAAGCTTTCTTT. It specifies CASSEYEGGEAFF.

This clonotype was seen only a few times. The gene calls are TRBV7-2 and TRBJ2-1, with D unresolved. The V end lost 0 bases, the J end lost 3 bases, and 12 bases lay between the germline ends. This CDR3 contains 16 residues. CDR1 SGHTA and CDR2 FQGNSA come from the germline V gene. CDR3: CASSLASAWGYNEQFF. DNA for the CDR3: TGTGCCAGCAGCTTAGCGAGTGCGTGGGGCTACAATGAGCAGTTCTTC.